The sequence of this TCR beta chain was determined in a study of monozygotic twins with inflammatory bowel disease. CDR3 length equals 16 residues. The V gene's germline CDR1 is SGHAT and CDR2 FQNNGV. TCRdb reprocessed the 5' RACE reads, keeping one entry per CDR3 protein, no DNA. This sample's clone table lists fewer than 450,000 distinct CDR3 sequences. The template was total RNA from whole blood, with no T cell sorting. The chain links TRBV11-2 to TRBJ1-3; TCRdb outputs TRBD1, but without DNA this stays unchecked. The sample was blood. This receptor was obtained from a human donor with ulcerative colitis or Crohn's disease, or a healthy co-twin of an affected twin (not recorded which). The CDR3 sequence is CASSPGQGFSGNTIYF.